This T cell receptor beta chain was retrieved from a study of patients and donors after allogeneic stem cell transplantation. The V end was cut by 4 bases, the J end by 7 bases, with 16 bases between. CDR1 is SNHLY and CDR2 is FYNNEI in the germline V gene. The CDR3 runs to 14 residues. The sample holds one count of this clonotype. From the RT-PCR reads, TCRdb called clonotypes with MiXCR, one entry per CDR3 protein. The top ten hold around 55% of the sample, which has tens of thousands of distinct CDR3 sequences, around 48% seen once. The receptor was isolated from a human donor who was either an allogeneic HSCT recipient or a stem cell or donor lymphocyte infusion donor (not recorded which). It is not recorded whose cells these are; they may come from a transplant donor. The chain has TRBV2 and TRBJ1-1; tentative D call: TRBD1 (5 bases). Sequenced sample: blood, either unsorted or a sorted T cell fraction (not recorded which). CDR3 sequence reads: CASSGGSRAGEAFF. CDR3 nucleotide sequence: TGTGCCAGCAGTGGGGGGTCTAGGGCGGGTGAAGCTTTCTTT.